This T cell receptor beta chain was found in a study of T cell responses to AZD1222 COVID-19 vaccine. Findings of the study overall: Two doses of AZD1222 preceded a rise in Spike-specific TCR breadth and depth.

The method was immunoSEQ multiplex PCR; TCRdb's version includes in-frame clones alone and lacks a portion of them. The sample includes about 99,000 clones, 88% of them seen just once. About this clone itself: The antigen is not known.

In germline, CDR1 is SGDLS, CDR2 YYNGEE. This CDR3 spans 13 amino acids. The V and J ends lost 4 bases and 4 bases respectively, with 12 bases between them. Source: peripheral blood, taken on day 0 of AZD1222 vaccination. The receptor was derived from an adult in good health. The chain carries TRBV9 and TRBJ2-7; D is unresolved. CDR3 region: CASSPQDRYEQYF. The CDR3 DNA reads as TGTGCCAGCAGCCCACAAGACCGGTACGAGCAGTACTTC.